These 25 T cell receptor beta chains were all obtained from the same sample, sequenced in a study of blood T cells in healthy people across ages. A second roughly 6 to 11 cycle PCR used barcoded and J-beta primers. TCRdb passed the 5' RACE reads through MiXCR, listing each CDR3 protein once. The sample yields hundreds of thousands of distinct CDR3 sequences, 32% seen once. The sequencing input was blood. The receptors were sampled from a woman aged 80 or older in good health.

This clonotype was observed many times. The gene calls are TRBV5-1 and TRBJ2-5; a weak D match, TRBD2 (7 bases). The germline V gene has CDR1 SGHRS and CDR2 YFSETQ. V was shortened by 4 bases and J by 5 bases, with 15 bases between the two germline ends. CDR3 length: 14 residues. The CDR3 reads CASSRGGAEETQYF. Here the CDR3 DNA reads TGCGCCAGCAGCCGTGGGGGGGCTGAGGAGACCCAGTACTTC.

The chain couples TRBV7-2 to TRBJ1-1; D might be TRBD1 (6 bases). The CDR3 loop spans 14 amino acids. The V end lost 4 bases, the J end lost 1 base, and 10 bases lay between the germline ends. Germline V gives CDR1 SGHTA, CDR2 FQGNSA. This CDR3 is CASSSQGWNTEAFF. The CDR3 region has the DNA TGTGCCAGCAGCTCGCAGGGGTGGAACACTGAAGCTTTCTTT.

For this clonotype: A much larger clone differs by one base, so this may be a read error. The V gene is TRBV7-2, the J gene TRBJ2-5; the D is unclear. Looked up from germline, CDR1 is SGHTA and CDR2 is FQGNSA. The CDR3 consists of 17 residues. Trimming took 1 base from V and 11 from J, leaving 26 bases between them. CDR3 in amino acids: CASSLGPRTTPYNEQYF. CDR3 in DNA: TGTGCCAGCAGCTTAGGCCCTAGGACCACCCCCTACAATGAGCAGTACTTC.

J is TRBJ1-4 and V is TRBV12-3 or TRBV12-4, with TRBD1 identical over 8 bases. The V gene end was trimmed by 4 bases and the J gene end by 8 bases; junction bases not matched to a gene: 9. This CDR3 contains 15 residues. The CDR3 DNA reads as TGTGCCAGCAGTTCCGGACAGGGACCGGGGGAAAAACTGTTTTTT. This encodes CASSSGQGPGEKLFF.

This clonotype was found many times. The genes are TRBV19 and TRBJ2-6; the match to TRBD1 covers 8 bases. The CDR3 runs 19 residues. Looked up from germline, CDR1 is LNHDA and CDR2 is SQIVND (reference sequence). Trimming took 6 bases from V and 0 from J; bases not matched to a gene: 13. CDR3 in amino acids: CASRPLPGQETSGANVLTF. For the CDR3, the DNA is TGTGCCAGTAGGCCTCTACCGGGACAGGAAACCTCTGGGGCCAACGTCCTGACTTTC.

In its sample, this clonotype was seen many times. Just one base apart from a much larger clone, this may be a read error. The rearrangement links TRBV20-1 to TRBJ2-1; unclear D gene. Germline V CDR1 and CDR2: DFQATT, SNEGSKA (reference sequence). With 3 bases removed from V and 8 bases from J, the gap between germline ends came to 11 bases. This CDR3 has 12 residues. The chain's CDR3 is CSASLGCDEQFF. The CDR3 DNA reads TGCAGTGCTAGTTTGGGGTGTGATGAGCAGTTCTTC.

The rearrangement links TRBV5-1 to TRBJ2-1, with TRBD2 identical over 9 bases. V shed 3 bases and J 1 base; nucleotides not matched to a gene: 5. Germline V gives CDR1 SGHRS, CDR2 YFSETQ. The CDR3 runs 16 residues. CDR3 DNA sequence: TGCGCCAGCAGCTCGGGGCGGGGGGGATCCTACAATGAGCAGTTCTTC. Residues: CASSSGRGGSYNEQFF. The entire variable domain, with the rest obtained from reference TRBV5-1 and TRBJ2-1, is as follows: KAGVTQTPRYLIKTRGQQVTLSCSPISGHRSVSWYQQTPGQGLQFLFEYFSETQRNKGNFPGRFSGRQFSNSRSEMNVSTLELGDSALYLCASSSGRGGSYNEQFFGPGTRLTVL.

The table lists this clonotype with a few counts. The chain carries TRBV7-8 and TRBJ2-5; 7 positions match TRBD1. Germline V CDR1 and CDR2: SGHVS, FQNEAQ. The CDR3 runs 15 residues. Trimming cost V 5 bases and J 1 base; bases outside gene matches: 7. CDR3 bases: TGTGCCAGCAGCGCTACCGACAGGGTCCAAGAGACCCAGTACTTC. Its translation: CASSATDRVQETQYF.

Points on this clonotype: One end of the junction varies from germline; a read error may be responsible. The chain is built from TRBV20-1 and TRBJ1-5, with TRBD1 as a possible D gene (6 bases). The germline CDR1 and CDR2 sequences are DFQATT and SNEGSKA (reference sequence). The CDR3 spans 14 residues. The CDR3 spells CSARRQVSSQPQHF. The CDR3 nucleotides are TGCAGTGCTAGAAGACAGGTTAGCAGTCAGCCCCAGCATTTT.

V and J are TRBV7-9 and TRBJ2-5, with TRBD2 identical over 8 bases. After removal of 5 bases from V and 2 bases from J, the junction contained 10 bases not matched to a gene. There are 16 residues in the CDR3. The germline V gene has CDR1 SEHNR and CDR2 FQNEAQ (reference sequence). The CDR3 nucleotides are TGTGCCAGCAGCGTAACACCGGGACTAGGACAAGAGACCCAGTACTTC. Protein product: CASSVTPGLGQETQYF.

This clonotype appeared a few times. A much larger clonotype is one base distant, so this may be a read error. The chain combines TRBV27 with TRBJ2-3; D remains unclear. The CDR3 extends over 15 amino acids. Germline CDR1 and CDR2: MNHEY and SMNVEV (reference sequence). The CDR3 coding sequence is TGTGCCGGCAGTTTAGAAGGATGGAGCACAGATACGCAGTATTTT. This gives the protein CAGSLEGWSTDTQYF.

Note on this clonotype: The conserved phenylalanine or tryptophan is not found at the CDR3 terminus, so this likely reflects a read error. This sequence joins TRBV7-2 and TRBJ2-3; 9 positions match TRBD2. Losses at the gene ends were 4 bases for V and 5 bases for J; bases not matched to a gene: 4. The V gene's germline CDR1 is SGHTA and CDR2 FQGNSA. The CDR3 loop spans 14 amino acids. For the CDR3, the DNA is TGTGCCAGCAGCTCTAGCGGGGTTGTAGATACGCAGTATTTG. This translates into CASSSSGVVDTQYL.

This clonotype was observed at least ten times. The chain uses TRBV5-1 and TRBJ2-3, with 10 bases lining up with TRBD2. Germline CDR1 reads SGHRS; CDR2 reads YFSETQ. This CDR3 has 15 amino acids. The V and J ends lost 0 bases and 5 bases, in that order; junction bases with no gene match: 3. This CDR3 reads CASSLASGGGDTQYF. The CDR3 DNA is TGCGCCAGCAGCTTGGCTAGCGGGGGAGGAGATACGCAGTATTTT.

As concerns this clonotype: This may be a read error, as it is one base from a much larger clone. The V and J genes are TRBV15 and TRBJ1-5; D unclear. V lost 0 bases and J lost 5, with 8 bases in between. CDR1 is LNHNV and CDR2 is YYDKDF in the germline V gene (reference sequence). This CDR3 is 14 amino acids long. CDR3 DNA: TGTGCCACCAGCAGAGATTGGGTGGATCAGCCCCAGCATTTT. As protein: CATSRDWVDQPQHF.

V is TRBV29-1 and J is TRBJ2-1; D may be TRBD2 (5 bases). The germline V gene has CDR1 SQVTM and CDR2 ANQGSEA. Trimming cost V 7 bases and J 5 bases, with 15 bases left between them. CDR3 length: 13 residues. The CDR3 loop reads CSGTRENHNEQFF. CDR3 in DNA: TGCAGCGGAACGAGGGAGAACCACAATGAGCAGTTCTTC.

This clonotype was counted many times. The chain combines TRBV10-3 with TRBJ2-1; 10 positions agree with TRBD1. After removal of 8 bases from V and 8 bases from J, the junction contained 12 bases not matched to a gene. The CDR3 sequence is 15 residues long. Germline CDR1 ENHRY, CDR2 SYGVKD. For the CDR3, the DNA is TGTGCCATCCGCCCCGCGACAGGGGGCGTCGATGAGCAGTTCTTC. This gives the protein CAIRPATGGVDEQFF.

The sample holds a few counts of this clonotype. The chain's CDR3 is CASSLVRRGRTGELFF. The CDR3 DNA sequence: TGTGCCAGCAGCTTAGTAAGGCGGGGAAGAACCGGGGAGCTGTTTTTT. V is TRBV11-2 and J is TRBJ2-2; tentatively, D is TRBD2 (6 bases). V lost 1 base and J 5 bases, leaving 14 bases between the germline ends. The germline CDR1 and CDR2 sequences are SGHAT and FQNNGV. The CDR3 sequence is 16 residues long.

This clonotype is a singleton in its sample. A much more abundant neighbour one base away suggests this may be a read error. The chain couples TRBV20-1 to TRBJ1-2; D remains unclear. The CDR3 consists of 14 residues. In germline, CDR1 is DFQATT, CDR2 SNEGSKA (reference sequence). In DNA form, the CDR3 reads TGCAGTGCTAGAGGTGCGGGGATTAGCTATGACTACACCTTC. It encodes CSARGAGISYDYTF.

As regards this clonotype: This sequence may be a read error, since a much larger clone differs from it by one base. The rearrangement uses TRBV10-3 and TRBJ2-7, with 8 bases fitting TRBD2. J was trimmed by 7 bases and V by 3 bases; bases with no gene match: 14. CDR3 length: 16 residues. Germline V lookup: CDR1 ENHRY, CDR2 SYGVKD. The CDR3 nucleotides read TGTGCCATCAGTGACCCCCGGGGGGGGTCCTACAATGAGCAGTACTTC. Amino acids: CAISDPRGGSYNEQYF.

The J gene is TRBJ2-5, the V gene TRBV10-3, with D perhaps being TRBD1 or TRBD2 (5 bases each). The assigned J gene may be wrong: the sequence end matches TRBJ2-7 better. The CDR3 sequence is 14 residues long. Per germline, CDR1 ENHRY and CDR2 SYGVKD. The CDR3 reads CAISERDQGNEQYF. The CDR3 bases are TGTGCCATCAGTGAGAGGGACCAGGGTAACGAGCAGTACTTC.

This clonotype came up a few times. Just one base apart from a much larger clone, this may be a read error. The chain joins TRBV15 to TRBJ2-6, with D uncertain. The CDR3 has 16 amino acids. Per germline, CDR1 LNHNV and CDR2 YYDKDF (reference sequence). The CDR3 bases are TGTACCACCAGCAGCAGTTTCGGCTCTGGGGCCAACGTCCTGACTTTC. This encodes CTTSSSFGSGANVLTF.

This clonotype was observed at least ten times. J is TRBJ1-2 and V is TRBV9; no clear D. V was clipped by 3 bases and J by 2 bases, with 8 bases between them. Germline CDR1 and CDR2: SGDLS and YYNGEE. The CDR3 is 13 residues long. The CDR3 loop is CASSADGNYGYTF. CDR3 DNA sequence: TGTGCCAGCAGCGCCGACGGGAACTATGGCTACACCTTC.

CDR3 residues: CASSPVVGGTEAFF. CDR3 DNA sequence: TGTGCCAGCAGCCCCGTGGTGGGGGGCACTGAAGCTTTCTTT. The rearrangement uses TRBV7-9 and TRBJ1-1, with D possibly being TRBD1 (5 bases). The ends were cut back, 5 bases at V and 4 bases at J, with 14 bases in the middle. Germline assignment: CDR1 SEHNR and CDR2 FQNEAQ (reference sequence). The CDR3 consists of 14 residues.

V gene TRBV5-1 combines with J gene TRBJ2-1, with 8 bases lining up with TRBD2. CDR1 SGHRS and CDR2 YFSETQ come from the germline V gene. The V and J ends lost 0 bases and 8 bases, in that order; junction bases with no gene match: 7. This CDR3 region has 15 residues. CDR3 sequence reads: CASSLEVAGRDEQFF. Written as DNA, the CDR3 is TGCGCCAGCAGCTTGGAGGTAGCGGGGAGGGATGAGCAGTTCTTC.

V is TRBV28 and J is TRBJ1-6; TRBD1 agrees at 8 bases. The CDR3 contains 13 residues. V was pared by 7 bases and J by 5 bases, with 1 base of the junction left unmatched. CDR1 and CDR2 (germline): MDHEN, SYDVKM. The CDR3 sequence: CASTGQDNSPLHF. The CDR3 region has the DNA TGTGCCAGCACGGGACAGGATAATTCACCCCTCCACTTT.